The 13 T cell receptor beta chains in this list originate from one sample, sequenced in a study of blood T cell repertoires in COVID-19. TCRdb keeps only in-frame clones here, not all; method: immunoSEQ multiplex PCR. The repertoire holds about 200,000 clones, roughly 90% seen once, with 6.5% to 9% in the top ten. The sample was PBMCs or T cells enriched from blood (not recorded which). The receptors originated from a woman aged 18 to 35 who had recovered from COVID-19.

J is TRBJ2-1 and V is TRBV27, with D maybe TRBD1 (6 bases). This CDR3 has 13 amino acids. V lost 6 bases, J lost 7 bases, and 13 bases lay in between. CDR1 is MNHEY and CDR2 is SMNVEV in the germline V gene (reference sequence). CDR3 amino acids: CASSPRQGNEQFF. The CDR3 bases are TGTGCCAGCAGCCCCCGCCAGGGGAATGAGCAGTTCTTC.

The CDR3: CASSPEDRGPYEQYF. The CDR3 DNA follows: TGTGCCAGCAGCCCGGAGGACAGGGGACCCTACGAGCAGTACTTC. The rearrangement joins TRBV2 to TRBJ2-7, with 9 bases lining up with TRBD1. CDR3 length equals 15 residues. CDR1 is SNHLY, CDR2 FYNNEI, per germline. The V and J ends lost 6 bases and 2 bases, in that order; junction bases with no gene match: 8.

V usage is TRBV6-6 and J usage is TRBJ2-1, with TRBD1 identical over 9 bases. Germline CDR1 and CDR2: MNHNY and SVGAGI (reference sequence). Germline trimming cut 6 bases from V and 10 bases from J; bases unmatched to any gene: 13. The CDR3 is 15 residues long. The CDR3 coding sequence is TGTGCCAGCAGGGCCGGGACAGGGTCTATGAGGGAGCAGTTCTTC. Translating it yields CASRAGTGSMREQFF.

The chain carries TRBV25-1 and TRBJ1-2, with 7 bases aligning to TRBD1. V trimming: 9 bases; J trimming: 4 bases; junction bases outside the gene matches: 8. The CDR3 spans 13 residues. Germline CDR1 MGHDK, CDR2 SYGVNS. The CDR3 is CASQDRASYGYTF. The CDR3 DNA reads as TGTGCCAGTCAAGACAGGGCTAGCTATGGCTACACCTTC.

CDR3 nucleotides: TGTGCCAGTAGTATAAAGCCCTGGGGCTACACCTTC. Protein: CASSIKPWGYTF. The chain has TRBV19 and TRBJ1-2; no definite D call. CDR1 and CDR2 from the germline V gene are LNHDA and SQIVND (reference sequence). The CDR3 runs to 12 residues. Trimming removed 2 bases from V and 8 bases from J, with 9 bases in between.

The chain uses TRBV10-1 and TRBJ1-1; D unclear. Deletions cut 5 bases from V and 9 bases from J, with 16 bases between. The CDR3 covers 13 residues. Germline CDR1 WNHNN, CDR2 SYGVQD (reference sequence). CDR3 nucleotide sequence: TGCGCCAGCAGTTCGTCCGGTGCCGAGAAAGCTTTCTTT. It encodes CASSSSGAEKAFF.

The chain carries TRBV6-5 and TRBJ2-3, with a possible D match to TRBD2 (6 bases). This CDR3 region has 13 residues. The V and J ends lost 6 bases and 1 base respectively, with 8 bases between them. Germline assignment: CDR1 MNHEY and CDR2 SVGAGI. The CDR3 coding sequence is TGTGCCAGCAGACCGGGGGGCACAGATACGCAGTATTTT. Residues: CASRPGGTDTQYF.

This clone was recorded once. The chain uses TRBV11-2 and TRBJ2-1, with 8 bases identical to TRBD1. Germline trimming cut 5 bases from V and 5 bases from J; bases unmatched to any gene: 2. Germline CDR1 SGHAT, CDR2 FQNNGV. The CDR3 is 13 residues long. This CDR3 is CASSQDRDNEQFF. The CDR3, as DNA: TGTGCCAGCAGCCAGGACAGGGACAATGAGCAGTTCTTC.

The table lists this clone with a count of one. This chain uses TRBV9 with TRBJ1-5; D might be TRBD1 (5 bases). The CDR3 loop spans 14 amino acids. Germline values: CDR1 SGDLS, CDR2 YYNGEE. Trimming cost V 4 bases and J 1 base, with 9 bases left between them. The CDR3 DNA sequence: TGTGCCAGCAGCCCCGGGGGGAGCAATCAGCCCCAGCATTTT. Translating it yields CASSPGGSNQPQHF.

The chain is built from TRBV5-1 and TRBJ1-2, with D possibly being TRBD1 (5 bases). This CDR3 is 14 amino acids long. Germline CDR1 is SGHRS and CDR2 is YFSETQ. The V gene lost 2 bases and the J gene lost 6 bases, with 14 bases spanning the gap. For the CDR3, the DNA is TGCGCCAGCAGCTTAACAGGTCGGTCCGATGGCTACACCTTC. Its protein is CASSLTGRSDGYTF.

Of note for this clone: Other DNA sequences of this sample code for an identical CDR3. The DNA of the CDR3 is TGTGCCAGCAGCCAAGGAGGGCAGCCCCAGCATTTT. Encoded protein: CASSQGGQPQHF. The chain carries TRBV3-1 (or the pseudogene TRBV3-2) and TRBJ1-5; unclear D gene. The V gene's germline CDR1 is LGHDT and CDR2 YNNKEL (reference sequence). The CDR3 has 12 amino acids. Trimming shortened V by 1 base and J by 7 bases, and 5 bases separated the two germline ends.

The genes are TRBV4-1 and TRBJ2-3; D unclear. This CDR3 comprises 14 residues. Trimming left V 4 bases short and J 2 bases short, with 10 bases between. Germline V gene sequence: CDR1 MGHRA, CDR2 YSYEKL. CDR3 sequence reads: CASSLSTDTDTQYF. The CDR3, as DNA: TGCGCCAGCAGCCTTTCGACTGACACAGATACGCAGTATTTT.

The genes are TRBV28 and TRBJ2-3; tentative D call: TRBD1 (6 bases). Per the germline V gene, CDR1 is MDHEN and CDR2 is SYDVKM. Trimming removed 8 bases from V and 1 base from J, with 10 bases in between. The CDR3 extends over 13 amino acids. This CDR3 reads CASLPGGTDTQYF. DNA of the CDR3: TGTGCCAGCCTACCAGGGGGCACAGATACGCAGTATTTT.